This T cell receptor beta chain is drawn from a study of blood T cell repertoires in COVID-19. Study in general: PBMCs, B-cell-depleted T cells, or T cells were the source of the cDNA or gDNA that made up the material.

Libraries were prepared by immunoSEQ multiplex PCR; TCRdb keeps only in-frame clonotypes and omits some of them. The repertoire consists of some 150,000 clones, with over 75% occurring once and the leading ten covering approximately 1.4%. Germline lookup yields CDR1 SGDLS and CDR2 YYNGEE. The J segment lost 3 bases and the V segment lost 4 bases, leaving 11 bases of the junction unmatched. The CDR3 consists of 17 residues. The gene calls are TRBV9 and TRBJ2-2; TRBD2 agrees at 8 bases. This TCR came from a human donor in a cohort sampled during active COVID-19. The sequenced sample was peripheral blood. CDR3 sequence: CASSFVPPGLDTGELFF. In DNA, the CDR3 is TGTGCCAGCAGCTTCGTTCCTCCGGGACTAGACACCGGGGAGCTGTTTTTT.